This section outlines one T cell receptor (beta chain) sequence together with its context. The repertoire was sequenced with immunoSEQ multiplex PCR; TCRdb's copy has only in-frame clones and lacks some. This table holds 6,000 to 7,500 clones, 82% found once. Time point in this sample: cycle 4 day 1 (C4D1), after more than five weeks of nivolumab. Relapse after autologous stem cell transplantation occurred in every patient, and brentuximab vedotin exposure varied. This sample stems from a study of PD-1 blockade in classical Hodgkin lymphoma. Germline trimming cut 2 bases from V and 5 bases from J; bases unmatched to any gene: 6. The CDR3 runs 15 residues. From germline, CDR1 is WNHNN and CDR2 SYGVQD (reference sequence).

The receptor's source is a human donor with classical Hodgkin lymphoma. The sample was peripheral blood mononuclear cells (PBMCs), taken before the fourth cycle of nivolumab. The chain links TRBV10-1 to TRBJ2-3; 8 nucleotides align to TRBD2. The CDR3 region is CASSERGGILDTQYF. DNA for the CDR3: TGCGCCAGCAGTGAGCGGGGGGGCATTTTAGATACGCAGTATTTT.